The text below deals with one TCR beta chain. Its antigen is not known. PCR involved 60 Vbeta and 13 Jbeta primers. Libraries were prepared by immunoSEQ multiplex PCR; TCRdb keeps only in-frame clonotypes and omits some of them. The sample records 100,000 to 150,000 clones, approximately 80% being singletons. These donors, healthy bone marrow donors, were studied. This CDR3 contains 15 residues. The data were taken from a study of cytomegalovirus exposure and HLA in healthy donors. Study-level points and caveats: In an earlier analysis, most TCR beta V segments were productive about 87% or about 30% of the time.

The sample consisted of PBMCs. The receptor was isolated from a girl aged 2 to 9 in good health and CMV-seronegative. The chain uses TRBV21-1 and TRBJ1-1; whether TRBD1, the table's D call, matches the DNA was not checked. TRBV21-1 represents a pseudogene. The DNA of the CDR3 is TGTGCCAGCAGACAGGGGGCTTACATGAACACTGAAGCTTTCTTT. It codes for CASRQGAYMNTEAFF.